This is a list of T cell receptor beta chains from one sample in a study of blood T cell repertoires in COVID-19. Profiled with immunoSEQ multiplex PCR; TCRdb holds only in-frame clones, not every one. This sample carries approximately 270,000 clones, about 89% of them seen once, and the ten largest clones take 2.2%. The specimen sequenced was peripheral blood. The receptor set was obtained from a man aged 45 to 65 with acute or convalescent COVID-19. Both conserved end residues are part of each CDR3. A D gene is named only where the DNA matches it firmly. Clone sizes are given selectively: once, few, many, or a class where the clone is expanded.

J: TRBJ1-3
D: -
size: -
V: TRBV14
CDR3: CASSHRTLSGNTIYF
DNA: TGTGCCAGCAGCCATCGCACTCTCTCTGGAAACACCATATATTTT

J: TRBJ1-4
D: TRBD1
size: -
V: TRBV11-2
CDR3: CASSRSLGQGGEKLFF
DNA: TGTGCCAGCAGCCGAAGTCTGGGACAGGGGGGCGAAAAACTGTTTTTT

J: TRBJ1-1
D: TRBD1
size: -
V: TRBV25-1
CDR3: CASRVTQGADAEAFF
DNA: TGTGCCAGCAGGGTAACACAGGGGGCGGACGCTGAAGCTTTCTTT

J: TRBJ2-2
D: -
size: -
V: TRBV5-6
CDR3: CASSAKGGGNTGELFF
DNA: TGTGCCAGCAGCGCTAAAGGTGGAGGGAACACCGGGGAGCTGTTTTTT

J: TRBJ2-6
D: TRBD1
size: -
V: TRBV14
CDR3: CASSPLGQGQPGANVLTF
DNA: TGTGCCAGCAGCCCGTTGGGACAGGGTCAGCCTGGGGCCAACGTCCTGACTTTC

J: TRBJ2-3
D: TRBD2
size: -
V: TRBV5-1
CDR3: CASSLAVSGDYTDTQYF
DNA: TGCGCCAGCAGCTTGGCCGTTAGCGGGGACTACACAGATACGCAGTATTTT

J: TRBJ2-5
D: TRBD2
size: -
V: TRBV12-3/TRBV12-4
CDR3: CASVLAAEGPQYF
DNA: TGTGCCAGCGTACTAGCGGCCGAAGGGCCCCAGTACTTC

J: TRBJ2-7
D: TRBD1
size: -
V: TRBV5-4
CDR3: CASSLTGTGSYEQYF
DNA: TGTGCCAGCAGCTTGACGGGGACAGGGTCCTACGAGCAGTACTTC

J: TRBJ2-6
D: TRBD1
size: -
V: TRBV19
CDR3: CASRLDRVRTGANVLTF
DNA: TGTGCCAGTAGACTGGACAGGGTTCGGACTGGGGCCAACGTCCTGACTTTC

J: TRBJ2-7
D: -
size: -
V: TRBV3-1/TRBV3-2
CDR3: CASSQAPWTGIYEQYF
DNA: TGTGCCAGCAGCCAAGCCCCCTGGACTGGAATCTACGAGCAGTACTTC

J: TRBJ2-5
D: TRBD1
size: once
V: TRBV12-5
CDR3: CASGLRGLRETQYF
DNA: TGTGCTAGTGGCCTCAGGGGGCTGAGGGAGACCCAGTACTTC

J: TRBJ1-2
D: -
size: -
V: TRBV4-1
CDR3: CASSPGQNVYGYTF
DNA: TGCGCCAGCAGCCCCGGACAGAACGTCTATGGCTACACCTTC

J: TRBJ1-5
D: -
size: -
V: TRBV6-5
CDR3: CASSYSRQGQPQHF
DNA: TGTGCCAGCAGTTACTCGCGCCAGGGTCAGCCCCAGCATTTT

J: TRBJ2-5
D: -
size: -
V: TRBV30
CDR3: CAWAGGFRETQYF
DNA: TGTGCCTGGGCCGGGGGATTCCGAGAGACCCAGTACTTC

J: TRBJ2-1
D: -
size: -
V: TRBV21-1
CDR3: CASRGATSYNEQFF
DNA: TGTGCCAGCAGGGGAGCTACCTCCTACAATGAGCAGTTCTTC

J: TRBJ2-7
D: TRBD1
size: once
V: TRBV5-1
CDR3: CASSLRQGGLEQYF
DNA: TGCGCCAGCAGCTTGAGACAGGGGGGGCTCGAGCAGTACTTC

J: TRBJ2-7
D: -
size: -
V: TRBV3-1/TRBV3-2
CDR3: CASSQAHEQYF
DNA: TGTGCCAGCAGCCAGGCCCACGAGCAGTACTTC

J: TRBJ1-2
D: TRBD1
size: -
V: TRBV10-3
CDR3: CAISESDRGRYGYTF
DNA: TGTGCCATCAGTGAGTCGGACAGGGGGCGATATGGCTACACCTTC

J: TRBJ2-5
D: -
size: -
V: TRBV4-1
CDR3: CASSRGQEGETQYF
DNA: TGCGCCAGCAGCCGTGGACAGGAGGGAGAGACCCAGTACTTC

J: TRBJ2-7
D: TRBD2
size: -
V: TRBV18
CDR3: CASATPPGGGPYEQYF
DNA: TGTGCCAGCGCGACCCCGCCCGGCGGGGGGCCCTACGAGCAGTACTTC

J: TRBJ2-7
D: TRBD2
size: -
V: TRBV6-5
CDR3: CASSYSGLAGAEQYF
DNA: TGTGCCAGCAGTTACTCCGGACTAGCGGGGGCCGAGCAGTACTTC

J: TRBJ2-5
D: -
size: -
V: TRBV12-3/TRBV12-4
CDR3: CASSAGGETQYF
DNA: TGTGCCAGCAGCGCAGGGGGGGAGACCCAGTACTTC

J: TRBJ2-3
D: -
size: -
V: TRBV27
CDR3: CASSFWGLGDTQYF
DNA: TGTGCCAGCAGTTTCTGGGGGCTGGGAGATACGCAGTATTTT

J: TRBJ1-5
D: -
size: once
V: TRBV30
CDR3: CAWTPTRRSQGPQHF
DNA: TGTGCCTGGACCCCAACTCGGAGGTCCCAAGGGCCCCAGCATTTT

J: TRBJ2-1
D: TRBD2
size: -
V: TRBV6-6
CDR3: CASSPLSGTSGGASYNEQFF
DNA: TGTGCCAGCAGTCCTCTCTCCGGGACTAGCGGGGGGGCTTCCTACAATGAGCAGTTCTTC

J: TRBJ1-1
D: -
size: -
V: TRBV30
CDR3: CAWASDYTEAFF
DNA: TGTGCCTGGGCCTCGGACTACACTGAAGCTTTCTTT

J: TRBJ1-2
D: -
size: -
V: TRBV27
CDR3: CASSPGTNGNYGYTF
DNA: TGTGCCAGCAGCCCTGGGACAAACGGAAACTATGGCTACACCTTC

J: TRBJ2-2
D: -
size: -
V: TRBV7-3
CDR3: CASSFNLAGELFF
DNA: TGTGCCAGCAGCTTTAACTTAGCCGGGGAGCTGTTTTTT

J: TRBJ1-2
D: -
size: -
V: TRBV27
CDR3: CASSLQGRTNYGYTF
DNA: TGTGCCAGCAGTTTGCAGGGAAGGACCAACTATGGCTACACCTTC

J: TRBJ1-1
D: -
size: once
V: TRBV27
CDR3: CASSFWVGTEAFF
DNA: TGTGCCAGCAGTTTTTGGGTCGGGACTGAAGCTTTCTTT

J: TRBJ1-5
D: -
size: few
V: TRBV2
CDR3: CASSMTGHNQPQHF
DNA: TGTGCCAGCAGTATGACAGGACACAATCAGCCCCAGCATTTT

J: TRBJ1-2
D: -
size: -
V: TRBV9
CDR3: CASSAREGYGYTF
DNA: TGTGCCAGCAGCGCCAGGGAGGGCTATGGCTACACCTTC

J: TRBJ2-2
D: TRBD1
size: -
V: TRBV6-5
CDR3: CASSYRDRGTGELFF
DNA: TGTGCCAGCAGTTACAGGGACAGAGGCACCGGGGAGCTGTTTTTT

J: TRBJ1-5
D: -
size: -
V: TRBV19
CDR3: CASKFIDSNQPQHF
DNA: TGTGCCAGTAAGTTCATAGATAGCAATCAGCCCCAGCATTTT

J: TRBJ1-4
D: -
size: -
V: TRBV29-1
CDR3: CSVQAGFEKLFF
DNA: TGCAGCGTCCAAGCGGGATTCGAAAAACTGTTTTTT

J: TRBJ1-2
D: -
size: -
V: TRBV10-3
CDR3: CAISQDTNYGYTF
DNA: TGTGCCATCAGCCAGGACACAAACTATGGCTACACCTTC

J: TRBJ2-7
D: TRBD1
size: -
V: TRBV6-6
CDR3: CASTPDRPSSYEQYF
DNA: TGTGCCAGCACCCCGGACAGGCCAAGCTCCTACGAGCAGTACTTC

J: TRBJ1-4
D: TRBD1
size: -
V: TRBV7-9
CDR3: CASSHRDRAGEKLFF
DNA: TGTGCCAGCAGCCATCGGGACAGGGCGGGGGAAAAACTGTTTTTT

J: TRBJ1-2
D: -
size: -
V: TRBV29-1
CDR3: CSVVGTPNYGYTF
DNA: TGCAGCGTTGTCGGGACACCCAACTATGGCTACACCTTC

J: TRBJ2-7
D: TRBD1
size: -
V: TRBV6-6
CDR3: CASNKGQGQSYEQYF
DNA: TGTGCCAGCAACAAGGGACAGGGGCAGTCCTACGAGCAGTACTTC

J: TRBJ1-5
D: TRBD1
size: -
V: TRBV2
CDR3: CATQRGQGDQPQHF
DNA: TGTGCCACACAAAGGGGACAGGGCGATCAGCCCCAGCATTTT

J: TRBJ1-2
D: -
size: -
V: TRBV14
CDR3: CASSQDFGDGYTF
DNA: TGTGCCAGCAGCCAAGATTTCGGGGATGGCTACACCTTC

J: TRBJ2-2
D: -
size: -
V: TRBV10-2
CDR3: CATSTGTDTGELFF
DNA: TGCGCCACCTCTACAGGGACGGACACCGGGGAGCTGTTTTTT

J: TRBJ2-7
D: -
size: few
V: TRBV28
CDR3: CASRGPDGYYEQYF
DNA: TGTGCCAGCAGGGGGCCGGACGGGTACTACGAGCAGTACTTC

J: TRBJ2-5
D: TRBD1
size: -
V: TRBV3-1/TRBV3-2
CDR3: CASSQDGTGPQETQYF
DNA: TGTGCCAGCAGCCAAGATGGGACAGGGCCGCAAGAGACCCAGTACTTC

J: TRBJ1-1
D: -
size: -
V: TRBV11-2
CDR3: CASSLAGGEAFF
DNA: TGTGCCAGCAGCTTAGCCGGCGGTGAAGCTTTCTTT

J: TRBJ2-3
D: -
size: -
V: TRBV6-5
CDR3: CASREATDTQYF
DNA: TGTGCCAGCAGGGAGGCGACAGATACGCAGTATTTT

J: TRBJ1-4
D: TRBD1
size: -
V: TRBV5-5
CDR3: CASSLGTGGVFGEKLFF
DNA: TGTGCCAGCAGCTTGGGGACAGGGGGCGTCTTTGGTGAAAAACTGTTTTTT

J: TRBJ2-7
D: -
size: -
V: TRBV11-2
CDR3: CASSRKGDSGSYEQYF
DNA: TGTGCCAGCAGCCGAAAAGGGGATTCCGGGTCCTACGAGCAGTACTTC

J: TRBJ2-3
D: -
size: -
V: TRBV13
CDR3: CASSSRLPIAEDTQYF
DNA: TGTGCCAGCAGCTCGAGACTCCCTATTGCGGAAGATACGCAGTATTTT

J: TRBJ2-5
D: -
size: -
V: TRBV2
CDR3: CASMNGDKGWGETQYF
DNA: TGTGCCAGCATGAATGGGGACAAGGGTTGGGGGGAGACCCAGTACTTC